Listed here are 25 T cell receptor beta chains from one sample, sequenced in a study of blood T cells in healthy people across ages (dated by TCRdb to the mid-2010s). To prepare the library, 5' RACE was applied. Sequencing was performed on an Illumina HiSeq 2500. A second roughly 7 to 11 cycle PCR used a sample-barcoded 5' primer and a J-beta primer mix. TCRdb passed the public sequencing reads through fastp at Q25 and MiXCR, retaining productive beta sequences. Under each unique CDR3 protein, matching rows form one entry showing the most common genes and DNA. The sample yields about 380,000 distinct CDR3 sequences; 52% were counted once. Of the sample, around 49% is held by the ten largest clones. The sequencing input was blood. The receptor set was obtained from a man in his fifties or sixties in good health.

V gene TRBV29-1 combines with J gene TRBJ1-2, with 9 bases lining up with TRBD1. The CDR3 runs to 16 residues. Unmatched junction bases numbered 16, after V lost 7 bases and J lost 4 bases. Germline V gene lookup returns CDR1 SQVTM and CDR2 ANQGSEA. CDR3: CSAWDRVVLEGYGYTF. CDR3 coding DNA: TGCAGCGCCTGGGACAGGGTGGTTTTAGAAGGCTATGGCTACACCTTC.

The chain employs TRBV6-2 or TRBV6-3 and TRBJ2-7; TRBD1 agrees at 8 bases. The CDR3 has 13 amino acids. From germline, CDR1 is MNHEY and CDR2 SVGEGT. V was pared by 7 bases and J by 6 bases, with 8 bases of the junction left unmatched. CDR3 in DNA: TGTGCCAGCACTAGGGGGACAGGACGCGAGCAGTACTTC. This translates into CASTRGTGREQYF.

The chain couples TRBV5-6 to TRBJ2-3, with D possibly TRBD1 on 5 matching bases. This CDR3 has 16 amino acids. CDR1 is SGHDT and CDR2 is YYEEEE in the germline V gene. V lost 0 bases and J 6 bases, leaving 17 bases between the germline ends. CDR3 nucleotide sequence: TGTGCCAGCAGCTTGGGGAAGGCAGGGATCGTGGATACGCAGTATTTT. Its protein product is CASSLGKAGIVDTQYF.

This rearrangement joins TRBV5-1 to TRBJ2-1, with 11 bases aligning to TRBD2. V lost 6 bases, J lost 2 bases, and 7 bases stayed unmatched. Germline CDR1 is SGHRS and CDR2 is YFSETQ. This CDR3 has 16 residues. The DNA of the CDR3 is TGCGCCAGCAACCGGCATAGCGGGGGGGCCTACAATGAGCAGTTCTTC. Translated: CASNRHSGGAYNEQFF.

As concerns this clonotype: A much larger clone is a single base away; this may be a read error. The chain is built from TRBV7-2 and TRBJ2-1; D may be TRBD1 or TRBD2 (5 bases each). Germline CDR1 is SGHTA and CDR2 is FQGNSA. Trimming removed 3 bases at V and 10 bases at J, with 16 bases between. The CDR3 spans 14 residues. The CDR3, as DNA: TGTGCCAGCAGCTTTGGGGGATCATCCTACGAGCAGTTCTTC. Encoded protein: CASSFGGSSYEQFF.

This chain connects TRBV7-2 to TRBJ1-2; D unclear. The CDR3 loop spans 15 amino acids. V shed 5 bases and J shed 2 bases, with 15 bases lying between them. The germline CDR1 and CDR2 sequences are SGHTA and FQGNSA. The CDR3 reads CASSPSRLTNYGYTF. CDR3 sequence (DNA): TGTGCCAGCAGCCCAAGCCGACTGACCAACTATGGCTACACCTTC.

The J gene is TRBJ2-7, the V gene TRBV6-1; D is possibly TRBD1 (6 bases). V lost 2 bases and J lost 3, with 20 bases in between. The length of the CDR3 is 17 residues. Germline V CDR1 and CDR2: MNHNS, SASEGT. CDR3 in amino acids: CASSERAPGTRGYEQYF. The CDR3 DNA reads TGTGCCAGCAGTGAACGGGCCCCCGGGACCAGGGGCTACGAGCAGTACTTC.

Comment on this clonotype: With a much larger clone just one base away, this may be a read error. The chain recombines TRBV20-1 with TRBJ1-2; 7 positions agree with TRBD1. Germline assignment: CDR1 DFQATT and CDR2 SNEGSKA (reference sequence). This CDR3 contains 13 residues. The CDR3 nucleotides read TGCAGTACTAGACAGGGAGCTAACTATGGCTACACCTTC. Translation: CSTRQGANYGYTF.

The rearrangement links TRBV13 to TRBJ2-1; 10 bases agree with TRBD1. V gave up 5 bases and J gave up 3 bases; unmatched junction bases: 7. The V gene's germline CDR1 is PRHDT and CDR2 FYEKMQ (reference sequence). The CDR3 contains 16 residues. The CDR3 DNA reads TGTGCCAGCAGCCCCCAGACAGGGGGCGGCTACAATGAGCAGTTCTTC. Translating gives CASSPQTGGGYNEQFF.

V and J are TRBV20-1 and TRBJ2-5; the match to TRBD1 covers 11 bases. Germline CDR1 reads DFQATT; CDR2 reads SNEGSKA (reference sequence). V lost 6 bases to trimming and J lost 11 bases; unmatched junction nucleotides: 11. This CDR3 has 13 amino acids. CDR3 amino acids: CSAGTGGSYGQYF. CDR3 in DNA: TGCAGTGCCGGGACAGGGGGATCCTACGGGCAGTACTTC.

A few counts support this clonotype. The chain recombines TRBV6-2 or TRBV6-3 with TRBJ2-1, with D possibly TRBD2 on 6 matching bases. Germline CDR1 and CDR2: MNHEY and SVGEGT. This CDR3 is 13 amino acids long. V was pared by 1 base and J by 10 bases, with 11 bases between. The CDR3 nucleotides read TGTGCCAGCAGTTACTTGGGACTCCGCGAGCAGTTCTTC. Translating gives CASSYLGLREQFF.

The rearrangement links TRBV11-2 to TRBJ2-5; D is possibly TRBD1 (6 bases). The J call may be incorrect, as the DNA end agrees better with TRBJ2-7. The CDR3 length is 13 residues. In germline, CDR1 is SGHAT, CDR2 FQNNGV. In nucleotides, the CDR3 is TGTGCCAGCAGCTCCGGGACACTAGGCGAGCAGTACTTC. Protein: CASSSGTLGEQYF.

V gene TRBV20-1 combines with J gene TRBJ1-1, with 7 bases aligning to TRBD1. This CDR3 comprises 15 residues. V lost 6 bases to trimming and J lost 0 bases; unmatched junction nucleotides: 10. Germline V gives CDR1 DFQATT, CDR2 SNEGSKA (reference sequence). The CDR3 sequence is CSARLGGWVNTEAFF. The CDR3 nucleotides are TGCAGTGCAAGGTTAGGGGGCTGGGTGAACACTGAAGCTTTCTTT.

The V gene is TRBV20-1, the J gene TRBJ2-3; D call uncertain. This CDR3 is built from 12 residues. Looked up from germline, CDR1 is DFQATT and CDR2 is SNEGSKA (reference sequence). The CDR3 sequence: CSWAPSTDTQYF. The CDR3 nucleotides read TGCAGCTGGGCTCCTAGCACAGATACGCAGTATTTT.

Points on this clonotype: A read error may produce the germline difference seen at one junction end. The chain links TRBV10-3 to TRBJ1-2; the D gene is possibly TRBD1 (5 bases). Germline lookup yields CDR1 ENHRY and CDR2 SYGVKD. The CDR3 has 14 residues. The DNA of the CDR3 is TGTGCCGTCAGTGAACAAGGGGCGGGCTATGGCTACACCTTC. Translation: CAVSEQGAGYGYTF.

This clonotype appeared once. The V gene is TRBV20-1, the J gene TRBJ2-7; 8 bases match TRBD2. The DNA end favors TRBJ2-5, so the J call may be wrong. The CDR3 sequence is 14 residues long. In germline, CDR1 is DFQATT, CDR2 SNEGSKA (reference sequence). The CDR3 protein is CSAYPLAGWETQYF. Written as DNA, the CDR3 is TGCAGTGCTTACCCTTTAGCGGGATGGGAGACCCAGTACTTC.

Details on this clonotype: At one end the junction does not follow the germline gene, possibly because of a read error. The chain is built from TRBV29-1 and TRBJ2-1; D assignment may be TRBD1 or TRBD2 (6 bases each). This CDR3 has 17 residues. CDR1 is SQVTM, CDR2 ANQGSEA, per germline. The CDR3: CSIEGGFLGPSYNEQFF. CDR3 bases: TGCAGCATTGAAGGGGGGTTTCTTGGGCCATCCTACAATGAGCAGTTCTTC.

J is TRBJ2-5 and V is TRBV4-3; 7 bases are shared with TRBD2. The J call may be in error: the DNA end matches TRBJ2-7 better. Germline CDR1 reads LGHNA; CDR2 reads YSLEER. This CDR3 comprises 16 residues. CDR3 DNA: TGCGCCAGCAGCCGCCAAGCTTTGGCGGGAGAGGGCGAGCAGTACTTC. This gives the protein CASSRQALAGEGEQYF.

This clonotype was seen at least ten times. The chain combines TRBV29-1 with TRBJ2-1; TRBD2 matches 12 bases. CDR1 is SQVTM, CDR2 ANQGSEA, per germline. The CDR3 contains 17 residues. Trimming removed 5 bases from V and 0 bases from J; junction bases left unmatched: 8. CDR3 coding DNA: TGCAGCGTTTCTGGACTAGCGGGAAGGAGCTCCTACAATGAGCAGTTCTTC. Translated: CSVSGLAGRSSYNEQFF.

The chain uses TRBV20-1 and TRBJ2-7; no firm D call. From germline, CDR1 is DFQATT and CDR2 SNEGSKA (reference sequence). The CDR3 has 13 amino acids. Deletions cut 5 bases from V and 2 bases from J, with 13 bases between. CDR3 nucleotides: TGCAGTGCTCGACTGGGGTCCCCCTACGAGCAGTACTTC. As protein: CSARLGSPYEQYF.

The J gene is TRBJ2-3, the V gene TRBV3-1; 9 positions match TRBD2. The CDR3 is made up of 17 amino acids. Looked up from germline, CDR1 is LGHDT and CDR2 is YNNKEL (reference sequence). The J segment lost 5 bases and the V segment lost 4 bases, leaving 13 bases of the junction unmatched. The CDR3 DNA sequence: TGTGCCAGCAGCCCCTCACTAGCGGGCCCTTGGGGAGATACGCAGTATTTT. The encoded protein is CASSPSLAGPWGDTQYF.

Points on this clonotype: A much bigger clone sits one base away, suggesting this may be a read error. V and J are TRBV20-1 and TRBJ2-7; 11 bases match TRBD1. V lost 7 bases, J lost 6 bases, and 11 bases stayed unmatched. Germline CDR1 and CDR2: DFQATT and SNEGSKA (reference sequence). The CDR3 runs 14 residues. The CDR3 region has the DNA TGCAGTGACTCAGTCCCGGGACAGGGGGGCGAGCAGTACTTC. It is translated as CSDSVPGQGGEQYF.

The chain links TRBV20-1 to TRBJ2-3, with D tentatively TRBD2 (5 bases). The V end lost 6 bases, the J end lost 2 bases, and 18 bases lay between the germline ends. CDR1 is DFQATT and CDR2 is SNEGSKA in the germline V gene (reference sequence). The CDR3 covers 15 residues. The CDR3 sequence is CSAHEPSWATDTQYF. Written as DNA, the CDR3 is TGCAGTGCGCACGAGCCTAGCTGGGCCACAGATACGCAGTATTTT.

The chain combines TRBV7-2 with TRBJ2-1; 10 bases line up with TRBD2. Unmatched junction bases numbered 4, after V lost 5 bases and J lost 12 bases. The CDR3 runs to 12 residues. Germline loops: CDR1 SGHTA, CDR2 FQGNSA. The CDR3 sequence: CASSPRLAGQFF. CDR3 bases: TGTGCCAGCAGCCCCAGACTAGCGGGGCAGTTCTTC.

This clonotype showed up many times. The CDR3 DNA follows: TGTGCCAGCAGTGAGAGGGGCAACTATGGCTACACCTTC. It specifies CASSERGNYGYTF. The chain employs TRBV2 and TRBJ1-2; TRBD1 might be the D (5 bases). Germline V gives CDR1 SNHLY, CDR2 FYNNEI. V lost 3 bases, J lost 2 bases, and 7 bases lay in between. This CDR3 comprises 13 residues.